This T cell receptor beta chain stems from a study of blood T cell repertoires in COVID-19. For the study at large: PBMCs, B-cell-depleted T cells, or T cells provided the cDNA or gDNA that made up the material.

CDR1 and CDR2 (germline): SGHVS, FQNEAQ. The CDR3 covers 14 residues. The V gene lost 0 bases and the J gene lost 5 bases, with 10 bases spanning the gap. This clone was observed once. Source study methods: Amplification from reference gene primers served as the basis for estimated nucleated cell counts. Some clones are missing from TCRdb's copy, which holds only in-frame ones; the method was immunoSEQ multiplex PCR. The DNA gave D and trimming, while V, J and clone size come from that table. The sample consists of about 440,000 clones, 88% of them appearing once. This sequence joins TRBV7-8 and TRBJ1-2; D is undetermined. The receptor was isolated from a woman between 50 and 59 years old with COVID-19, enrolled during active disease. Sequenced: peripheral blood. The CDR3 DNA is TGTGCCAGCAGCTTAGCGTACGGTTCGTATGGCTACACCTTC. Its translation is CASSLAYGSYGYTF.